These 20 T cell receptor beta chains came from one sample sequenced in a study of cytomegalovirus exposure and HLA in healthy donors (dated by TCRdb to 2016 to 2017). The method behind the library was the immunoSEQ multiplex PCR assay. The multiplex PCR relied on a mix of 60 forward primers for TCR Vbeta segments and 13 reverse primers for TCR Jbeta segments. Here the immuneACCESS table is served through TCRdb, limited to in-frame sequences with V and J called. Missing clones are a known gap in these copies; in checked studies unresolved V genes cover under half, and the rest lacks a known reason. In this sample the table shows about 160,000 clones, under 90% of which occur a single time. Of the sample, about 4.5% falls within the top ten clones. Sequencing input: PBMCs. The receptor source for this set is a man aged 30 to 39 in good health and CMV-seronegative.

The rearrangement uses TRBV7-9 and TRBJ1-2; possible D gene TRBD1, 6 bases. Germline CDR1 SEHNR, CDR2 FQNEAQ (reference sequence). The CDR3 has 13 amino acids. Trimming removed 3 bases at V and 6 bases at J, with 11 bases between. As DNA, the CDR3 is TGTGCCAGCAGCTTTGGCCAGGGGCATGGCTACACCTTC. It translates to CASSFGQGHGYTF. Full variable domain (outside the CDR3, taken from reference TRBV7-9 and TRBJ1-2): DTGVSQNPRHKITKRGQNVTFRCDPISEHNRLYWYRQTLGQGPEFLTYFQNEAQLEKSRLLSDRFSAERPKGSFSTLEIQRTEQGDSAMYLCASSFGQGHGYTFGSGTRLTVV.

The CDR3 bases are TGTGCCAGCACCGTCGCGATTAGCGGAGGCTACAATGAGCAGTTCTTC. This codes for CASTVAISGGYNEQFF. The rearrangement links TRBV7-9 to TRBJ2-1, with D perhaps matching TRBD2 (6 bases). V was clipped by 7 bases and J by 3 bases, with 19 bases between them. Germline CDR1 is SEHNR and CDR2 is FQNEAQ (reference sequence). The CDR3 is made up of 16 amino acids.

The gene calls are TRBV7-9 and TRBJ1-4; the D gene is possibly TRBD1 (6 bases). Germline CDR1 and CDR2: SEHNR and FQNEAQ (reference sequence). The length of the CDR3 is 14 residues. Trimming stripped 3 bases from V and 8 bases from J, with 13 bases between. The CDR3 protein is CASSFEGEREKLFF. DNA for the CDR3: TGTGCCAGCAGCTTCGAGGGGGAGCGGGAAAAACTGTTTTTT.

This clone has just a few counts. The J gene is TRBJ2-5, the V gene TRBV7-6; TRBD1 matches at 8 bases. The CDR3 is 17 amino acids. Germline CDR1 and CDR2: SGHVS and FNYEAQ. The ends lost 3 bases at V and 5 bases at J; junction bases unmatched: 14. The DNA of the CDR3 is TGTGCCAGCAGCTTGGATATGGGACAGGTCCTTAGGGAGACCCAGTACTTC. It specifies CASSLDMGQVLRETQYF.

About this clone itself: Other DNA sequences within the sample encode an identical CDR3. V gene TRBV28 combines with J gene TRBJ2-7; D is possibly TRBD1 (6 bases). The germline gives CDR1 MDHEN, CDR2 SYDVKM. The V gene lost 2 bases and the J gene lost 1 base, with 9 bases spanning the gap. The CDR3 contains 14 residues. CDR3 nucleotide sequence: TGTGCCAGCAGTTTAACAGGGTCATCCTACGAGCAGTACTTC. Its protein product is CASSLTGSSYEQYF. The whole variable domain, remainder taken from reference TRBV28 and TRBJ2-7, is DVKVTQSSRYLVKRTGEKVFLECVQDMDHENMFWYRQDPGLGLRLIYFSYDVKMKEKGDIPEGYSVSREKKERFSLILESASTNQTSMYLCASSLTGSSYEQYFGPGTRLTVT.

In its sample, this clone was seen a few times. V usage is TRBV18 and J usage is TRBJ1-1, with TRBD1 matching over 8 bases. CDR1 and CDR2 from the germline V gene are KGHSH and LQKENI. The CDR3 covers 12 residues. The V and J ends lost 3 bases and 7 bases, in that order; junction bases with no gene match: 1. Here the CDR3 reads CASSPGQGEAFF. The CDR3 coding sequence is TGTGCCAGCTCACCCGGACAGGGTGAAGCTTTCTTT.

The chain recombines TRBV6-6 with TRBJ2-2, with D unresolved. Trimming took off 5 bases at V and 2 bases at J, with 9 bases between the two ends. CDR1 and CDR2 from the germline V gene are MNHNY and SVGAGI (reference sequence). This CDR3 is 14 amino acids long. The CDR3 nucleotides are TGTGCCAGCAGTCAGACAAGTAACACCGGGGAGCTGTTTTTT. Translated: CASSQTSNTGELFF.

The chain recombines TRBV6-5 with TRBJ2-2, with TRBD1 as a possible D gene (6 bases). The CDR3 length is 14 residues. Germline V gene lookup returns CDR1 MNHEY and CDR2 SVGAGI. Trimming removed 11 bases at V and 7 bases at J, with 20 bases between. The chain's CDR3 is CACSGTMGIGELFF. The CDR3 DNA sequence: TGTGCCTGTTCCGGGACAATGGGAATCGGGGAGCTGTTTTTT.

This clone showed up just a few times. The rearrangement links TRBV6-5 to TRBJ2-2, with D possibly being TRBD1 (6 bases). The V gene's germline CDR1 is MNHEY and CDR2 SVGAGI. Trimming left V 5 bases short and J 2 bases short, with 12 bases between. This CDR3 spans 15 amino acids. CDR3 nucleotides: TGTGCCAGCAGTCTTCGGACAGCTAACACCGGGGAGCTGTTTTTT. It encodes CASSLRTANTGELFF.

The chain links TRBV29-1 to TRBJ1-2; D is unresolved. The CDR3 consists of 14 residues. V lost 4 bases and J lost 2, with 14 bases in between. Germline V gene lookup returns CDR1 SQVTM and CDR2 ANQGSEA. The CDR3, as DNA: TGCAGCGTTGCCCCCCCAGGAGGAAACTATGGCTACACCTTC. Amino acid sequence: CSVAPPGGNYGYTF.

In its sample, this clone was seen a few times. This chain links TRBV7-2 with TRBJ2-3; D perhaps matches TRBD2 (6 bases). Looked up from germline, CDR1 is SGHTA and CDR2 is FQGNSA. Trimming shortened V by 5 bases and J by 2 bases, and 17 bases separated the two germline ends. The CDR3 is 16 residues long. CDR3 nucleotides: TGTGCCAGCAGCCCCATCCAGGGAGGTTACACAGATACGCAGTATTTT. Protein sequence: CASSPIQGGYTDTQYF.

This clone was counted once. The rearrangement links TRBV11-2 to TRBJ2-7; 10 bases agree with TRBD1. Losses at the gene ends were 3 bases for V and 0 bases for J; bases not matched to a gene: 2. The CDR3 is 15 residues long. Germline lookup yields CDR1 SGHAT and CDR2 FQNNGV. CDR3 region: CASSFRDRGSYEQYF. The CDR3, as DNA: TGTGCCAGCAGCTTCCGGGACAGGGGCTCCTACGAGCAGTACTTC.

This clone was detected only once. V and J are TRBV28 and TRBJ1-1, with 12 bases that match TRBD1. V shed 9 bases and J 11 bases; nucleotides not matched to a gene: 13. This CDR3 has 14 amino acids. Germline V gene data show CDR1 as MDHEN and CDR2 as SYDVKM. The CDR3 DNA is TGTGCCAGTGTTGCCGGGACAGGGGGCGCGAAGGCTTTCTTT. Its protein is CASVAGTGGAKAFF.

CDR3 in amino acids: CASSLDSVGELFF. The CDR3 DNA sequence: TGTGCCAGCAGCCTCGACTCTGTCGGGGAGCTGTTTTTT. This chain uses TRBV13 with TRBJ2-2; no clear D. V was shortened by 5 bases and J by 7 bases, with 11 bases between the two germline ends. CDR1 PRHDT and CDR2 FYEKMQ come from the germline V gene (reference sequence). This CDR3 spans 13 amino acids.

CDR3 nucleotides: TGCAGCGTTGACCCGGGGAACCAAGAGACCCAGTACTTC. Its protein is CSVDPGNQETQYF. The chain recombines TRBV29-1 with TRBJ2-5; possible D gene TRBD2, 5 bases. The germline CDR1 and CDR2 sequences are SQVTM and ANQGSEA. V was cut by 3 bases and J by 0 bases, with 8 bases left in between. The CDR3 consists of 13 residues.

In this sample, this clone turned up once. V gene TRBV27 combines with J gene TRBJ1-6; the D gene is possibly TRBD1 (5 bases). Germline V gene data show CDR1 as MNHEY and CDR2 as SMNVEV (reference sequence). This CDR3 is built from 15 residues. Trimming shortened V by 0 bases and J by 6 bases, and 9 bases separated the two germline ends. CDR3 in amino acids: CASSLSQGLNSPLHF. CDR3 sequence (DNA): TGTGCCAGCAGTTTATCCCAGGGCCTTAATTCACCCCTCCACTTT.

The sample holds a few counts of this clone. The genes are TRBV6-1 and TRBJ2-1; D is perhaps TRBD2 (5 bases). The CDR3 is 11 residues long. V was clipped by 8 bases and J by 9 bases, with 11 bases between them. Germline CDR1 and CDR2: MNHNS and SASEGT. The CDR3 here is CASLLGVEQFF. The CDR3 DNA is TGTGCCAGCCTACTGGGAGTTGAGCAGTTCTTC.

The chain joins TRBV4-3 to TRBJ1-4; the D gene is possibly TRBD1 (6 bases). Germline lookup yields CDR1 LGHNA and CDR2 YSLEER. CDR3 length: 15 residues. Trimming took off 1 base at V and 7 bases at J, with 13 bases between the two ends. The CDR3 coding sequence is TGCGCCAGCAGCCAAGGGGGGGGGCGGAGTGAAAAACTGTTTTTT. Its protein product is CASSQGGGRSEKLFF.

The CDR3, as DNA: TGTGCCAGCAGCCAACAGCGGGCCCCTAATGAAAAACTGTTTTTT. It codes for CASSQQRAPNEKLFF. The chain recombines TRBV7-2 with TRBJ1-4; D is unclear. In germline, CDR1 is SGHTA, CDR2 FQGNSA. Deletions cut 5 bases from V and 3 bases from J, with 13 bases between. The length of the CDR3 is 15 residues.

The chain joins TRBV6-5 to TRBJ2-2, with 8 nucleotides matching TRBD1. CDR3 length equals 15 residues. Germline V gene data show CDR1 as MNHEY and CDR2 as SVGAGI. The ends lost 9 bases at V and 1 base at J; junction bases unmatched: 7. CDR3 residues: CASGTGLKNTGELFF. The CDR3 DNA follows: TGTGCCAGTGGGACAGGCCTTAAGAACACCGGGGAGCTGTTTTTT.